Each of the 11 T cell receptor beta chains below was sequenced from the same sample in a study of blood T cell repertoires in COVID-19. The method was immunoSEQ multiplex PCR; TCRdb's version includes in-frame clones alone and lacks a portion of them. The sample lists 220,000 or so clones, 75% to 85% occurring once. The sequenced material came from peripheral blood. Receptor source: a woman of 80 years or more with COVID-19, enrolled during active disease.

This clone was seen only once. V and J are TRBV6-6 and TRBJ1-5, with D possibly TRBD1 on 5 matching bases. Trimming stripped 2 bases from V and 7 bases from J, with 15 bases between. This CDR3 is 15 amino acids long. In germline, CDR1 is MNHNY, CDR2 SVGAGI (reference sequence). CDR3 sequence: CASSYESGGEQPQHF. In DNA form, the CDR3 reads TGTGCCAGCAGTTACGAGAGTGGAGGGGAGCAGCCCCAGCATTTT.

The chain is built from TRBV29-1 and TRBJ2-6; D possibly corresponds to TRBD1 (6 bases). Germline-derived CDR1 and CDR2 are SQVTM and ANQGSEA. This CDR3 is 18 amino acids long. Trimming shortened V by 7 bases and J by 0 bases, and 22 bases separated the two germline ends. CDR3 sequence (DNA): TGCAGCGCCGGCGCTCGGCCGGGACAAAGCTCTGGGGCCAACGTCCTGACTTTC. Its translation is CSAGARPGQSSGANVLTF. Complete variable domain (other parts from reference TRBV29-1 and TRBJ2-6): SAVISQKPSRDICQRGTSLTIQCQVDSQVTMMFWYRQQPGQSLTLIATANQGSEATYESGFVIDKFPISRPNLTFSTLTVSNMSPEDSSIYLCSAGARPGQSSGANVLTFGAGSRLTVL.

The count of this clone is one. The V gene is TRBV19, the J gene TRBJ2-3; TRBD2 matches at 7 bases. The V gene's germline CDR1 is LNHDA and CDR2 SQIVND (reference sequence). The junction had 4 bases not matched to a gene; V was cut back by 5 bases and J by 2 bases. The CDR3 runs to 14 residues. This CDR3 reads CASSLGGTTDTQYF. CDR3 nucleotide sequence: TGTGCCAGTAGTTTGGGGGGGACCACAGATACGCAGTATTTT.

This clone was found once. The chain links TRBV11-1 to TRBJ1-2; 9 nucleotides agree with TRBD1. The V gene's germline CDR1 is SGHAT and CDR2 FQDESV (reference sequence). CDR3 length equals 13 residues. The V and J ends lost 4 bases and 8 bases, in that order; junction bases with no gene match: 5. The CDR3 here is CASSWDRAGGYTF. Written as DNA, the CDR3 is TGTGCCAGCAGCTGGGACAGGGCCGGCGGCTACACCTTC.

CDR3 bases: TGTGCCAGCAGTGAAGGGCGGGTCTACGAGCAGTACTTC. This gives the protein CASSEGRVYEQYF. V gene TRBV2 combines with J gene TRBJ2-7, with D possibly being TRBD2 (5 bases). This CDR3 is 13 amino acids long. CDR1 and CDR2 from the germline V gene are SNHLY and FYNNEI. Trimming removed 1 base at V and 3 bases at J, with 7 bases between.

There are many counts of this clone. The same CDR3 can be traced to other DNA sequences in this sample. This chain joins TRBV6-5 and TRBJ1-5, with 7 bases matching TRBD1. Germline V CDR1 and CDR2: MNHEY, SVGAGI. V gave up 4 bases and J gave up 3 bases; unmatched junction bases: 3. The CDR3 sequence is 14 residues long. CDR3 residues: CASSSGGLNQPQHF. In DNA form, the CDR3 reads TGTGCCAGCAGTTCAGGGGGGCTCAATCAGCCCCAGCATTTT.

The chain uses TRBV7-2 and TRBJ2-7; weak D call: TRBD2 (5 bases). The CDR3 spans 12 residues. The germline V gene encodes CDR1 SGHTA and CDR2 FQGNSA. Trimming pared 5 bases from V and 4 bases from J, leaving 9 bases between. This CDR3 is CASSQGLYEQYF. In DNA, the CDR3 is TGTGCCAGCAGCCAAGGACTTTACGAGCAGTACTTC.

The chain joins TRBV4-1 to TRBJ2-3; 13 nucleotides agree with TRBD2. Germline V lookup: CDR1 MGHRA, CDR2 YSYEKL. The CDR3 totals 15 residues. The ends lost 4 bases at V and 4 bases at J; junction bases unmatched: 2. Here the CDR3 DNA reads TGCGCCAGCAGCCGAGGACTAGCGGGAGCAGATACGCAGTATTTT. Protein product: CASSRGLAGADTQYF.

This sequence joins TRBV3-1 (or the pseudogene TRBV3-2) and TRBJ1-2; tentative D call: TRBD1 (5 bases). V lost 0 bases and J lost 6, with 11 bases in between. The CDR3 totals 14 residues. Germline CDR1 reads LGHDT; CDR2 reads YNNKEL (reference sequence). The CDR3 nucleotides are TGTGCCAGCAGCCAAGACCCCACAGGTAATGGCTACACCTTC. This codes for CASSQDPTGNGYTF.

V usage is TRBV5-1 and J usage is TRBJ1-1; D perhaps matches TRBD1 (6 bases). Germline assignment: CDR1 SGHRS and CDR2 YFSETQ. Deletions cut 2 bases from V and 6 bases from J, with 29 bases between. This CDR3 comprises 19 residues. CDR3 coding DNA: TGCGCCAGCAGCTTTGAGGGGCAGGGGAGGGGGTTGATAACGGCTGAAGCTTTCTTT. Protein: CASSFEGQGRGLITAEAFF.

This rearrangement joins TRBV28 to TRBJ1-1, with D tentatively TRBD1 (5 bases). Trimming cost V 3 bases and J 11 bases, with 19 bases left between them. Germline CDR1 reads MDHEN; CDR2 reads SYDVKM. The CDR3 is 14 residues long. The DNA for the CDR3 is TGTGCCAGCAGTTTTCTCCCGGCAAATCGGGGGGCTTTCTTT. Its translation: CASSFLPANRGAFF.